This entry lists 21 T cell receptor beta chains sequenced from one sample in a study of blood T cell repertoires in COVID-19. Clones were sequenced by immunoSEQ multiplex PCR, and TCRdb holds only the in-frame ones, with some missing. This table has about 130,000 clones, around 83% appearing once. Sequenced input: peripheral blood. These TCRs come from a man in his forties with active or convalescent COVID-19.

This chain uses TRBV5-1 with TRBJ2-7; 16 bases map to TRBD2. Per germline, CDR1 SGHRS and CDR2 YFSETQ. The junction had 7 bases not matched to a gene; V was cut back by 3 bases and J by 7 bases. The CDR3 is 16 residues long. The CDR3 nucleotides read TGCGCCAGCAGCTCGGGACTAGCGGGGGGGCTGGAAGAGCAGTACTTC. It codes for CASSSGLAGGLEEQYF. The whole variable domain, remainder taken from reference TRBV5-1 and TRBJ2-7, is KAGVTQTPRYLIKTRGQQVTLSCSPISGHRSVSWYQQTPGQGLQFLFEYFSETQRNKGNFPGRFSGRQFSNSRSEMNVSTLELGDSALYLCASSSGLAGGLEEQYFGPGTRLTVT.

The chain joins TRBV27 to TRBJ1-6; 7 bases match TRBD1. J was trimmed by 4 bases and V by 4 bases; bases with no gene match: 4. CDR3 length equals 15 residues. The germline V gene encodes CDR1 MNHEY and CDR2 SMNVEV (reference sequence). CDR3 loop: CASSSGQQYNSPLHF. In nucleotides, the CDR3 is TGTGCCAGCAGTTCGGGACAGCAATATAATTCACCCCTCCACTTT.

This clone was observed once. V is TRBV5-1 and J is TRBJ2-1; unclear D gene. Trimming removed 5 bases at V and 4 bases at J, with 13 bases between. Per the germline V gene, CDR1 is SGHRS and CDR2 is YFSETQ. This CDR3 contains 14 residues. CDR3 in amino acids: CASSQEGFYNEQFF. CDR3 nucleotide sequence: TGCGCCAGCAGTCAGGAAGGTTTTTACAATGAGCAGTTCTTC. Variable domain in full (rest from reference TRBV5-1 and TRBJ2-1): KAGVTQTPRYLIKTRGQQVTLSCSPISGHRSVSWYQQTPGQGLQFLFEYFSETQRNKGNFPGRFSGRQFSNSRSEMNVSTLELGDSALYLCASSQEGFYNEQFFGPGTRLTVL.

This chain uses TRBV6-1 with TRBJ1-2, with a possible D match to TRBD1 (6 bases). The CDR3 length is 15 residues. V dropped 2 bases and J dropped 6 bases, with 16 bases sitting between them. Per germline, CDR1 MNHNS and CDR2 SASEGT. CDR3 sequence: CASSETGYNEHGYTF. The CDR3 DNA reads TGTGCCAGCAGTGAAACAGGGTACAATGAACATGGCTACACCTTC.

The gene calls are TRBV9 and TRBJ2-2; weak D call: TRBD1 (7 bases). CDR1 is SGDLS, CDR2 YYNGEE, per germline. This CDR3 spans 15 amino acids. Between the trimmed V and J ends, which lost 3 bases and 4 bases, there was a span of 13 bases. The CDR3 here is CASSERQGGTGELFF. The CDR3 region has the DNA TGTGCCAGCAGCGAGAGGCAGGGGGGCACCGGGGAGCTGTTTTTT.

The chain joins TRBV9 to TRBJ2-1, with 8 positions matching TRBD1. Per the germline V gene, CDR1 is SGDLS and CDR2 is YYNGEE. The CDR3 loop spans 15 amino acids. Trimming removed 4 bases from V and 8 bases from J; junction bases left unmatched: 11. The CDR3 here is CASSLRGQGWHEQFF. The CDR3 DNA follows: TGTGCCAGCAGCCTCCGCGGACAGGGATGGCATGAGCAGTTCTTC.

This clone was seen a single time. The V gene is TRBV6-2 or TRBV6-3, the J gene TRBJ1-5; weak D call: TRBD1 (5 bases). V lost 5 bases and J 1 base, leaving 15 bases between the germline ends. The CDR3 runs 16 residues. Looked up from germline, CDR1 is MNHEY and CDR2 is SVGEGT. This chain's CDR3 is CASSTSAGTSNQPQHF. The CDR3 coding sequence is TGTGCCAGCAGTACCTCTGCGGGGACCAGCAATCAGCCCCAGCATTTT.

A few counts support this clone. The V and J genes are TRBV10-3 and TRBJ1-1, with D hard to call. Trimming stripped 7 bases from V and 0 bases from J, with 9 bases between. The CDR3 covers 13 residues. Germline values: CDR1 ENHRY, CDR2 SYGVKD. The CDR3 region is CAINREMNTEAFF. The CDR3 DNA follows: TGTGCCATCAATCGGGAAATGAACACTGAAGCTTTCTTT.

The chain combines TRBV18 with TRBJ2-1; 13 bases are a match to TRBD2. This CDR3 comprises 17 residues. Germline lookup yields CDR1 KGHSH and CDR2 LQKENI. J lost 2 bases, V lost 4 bases, and 5 bases had no gene match. The CDR3 sequence: CASSLYGTSGAYNEQFF. The CDR3 bases are TGTGCCAGCTCACTGTATGGGACTAGCGGGGCCTACAATGAGCAGTTCTTC. Based on the CDR3 plus reference TRBV18 and TRBJ2-1, the full variable domain is NAGVMQNPRHLVRRRGQEARLRCSPMKGHSHVYWYRQLPEEGLKFMVYLQKENIIDESGMPKERFSAEFPKEGPSILRIQQVVRGDSAAYFCASSLYGTSGAYNEQFFGPGTRLTVL.

The chain combines TRBV6-2 or TRBV6-3 with TRBJ1-5; the match to TRBD1 covers 7 bases. This CDR3 contains 16 residues. V trimming: 4 bases; J trimming: 4 bases; junction bases outside the gene matches: 10. In germline, CDR1 is MNHEY, CDR2 SVGEGT. The CDR3 reads CASSSTRQGRNQPQHF. The CDR3 DNA reads as TGTGCCAGCAGTTCCACCCGACAGGGACGAAATCAGCCCCAGCATTTT.

The V call is TRBV19, the J call TRBJ1-1; D is unresolved. The CDR3 is 14 amino acids. Germline CDR1 and CDR2: LNHDA and SQIVND (reference sequence). The V end was cut by 7 bases, the J end by 0 bases, with 12 bases between. DNA of the CDR3: TGTGCCAGTACCCAGTCTGGTCTGAACACTGAAGCTTTCTTT. It translates to CASTQSGLNTEAFF.

CDR3: CASSPKRGGFQETQYF. DNA for the CDR3: TGTGCCAGCAGCCCCAAGCGGGGGGGCTTCCAAGAGACCCAGTACTTC. The chain links TRBV11-2 to TRBJ2-5; 10 bases match TRBD2. The germline gives CDR1 SGHAT, CDR2 FQNNGV. J gave up 1 base and V 5 bases, and 7 bases lay outside the gene matches. The CDR3 is made up of 16 amino acids.

The V call is TRBV9, the J call TRBJ2-3; TRBD1 might be the D (6 bases). The CDR3 is 14 amino acids. From germline, CDR1 is SGDLS and CDR2 YYNGEE. V lost 2 bases and J lost 0, with 7 bases in between. The CDR3: CASSVGASTDTQYF. In DNA, the CDR3 is TGTGCCAGCAGCGTGGGGGCAAGCACAGATACGCAGTATTTT. Based on the CDR3 plus reference TRBV9 and TRBJ2-3, the full variable domain is DSGVTQTPKHLITATGQRVTLRCSPRSGDLSVYWYQQSLDQGLQFLIQYYNGEERAKGNILERFSAQQFPDLHSELNLSSLELGDSALYFCASSVGASTDTQYFGPGTRLTVL.

Note on this clone: One end of the junction fails to match germline, which may point to a read error. V gene TRBV27 combines with J gene TRBJ2-7; D perhaps matches TRBD2 (6 bases). This CDR3 spans 17 amino acids. Germline V gene lookup returns CDR1 MNHEY and CDR2 SMNVEV (reference sequence). CDR3 in amino acids: CVSSLSGTGGLHVEQYF. In nucleotides, the CDR3 is TGTGTCAGCAGTTTATCGGGAACCGGAGGGCTACACGTCGAGCAGTACTTC.

The rearrangement uses TRBV21-1 and TRBJ1-3. TRBV21-1 is a pseudogene segment. The CDR3 consists of 16 residues. CDR3 sequence reads: CASSKTEGGDGNTIYF. The CDR3 DNA follows: TGTGCCAGCAGCAAAACCGAAGGCGGAGACGGAAACACCATATATTTT.

The chain carries TRBV3-1 (or the pseudogene TRBV3-2) and TRBJ1-6; TRBD1 is a possible D gene (6 bases). CDR1 is LGHDT and CDR2 is YNNKEL in the germline V gene (reference sequence). This CDR3 comprises 14 residues. Trimming took 2 bases from V and 9 from J, leaving 11 bases between them. DNA for the CDR3: TGTGCCAGCAGCCAAAAGACAGGAGGTTCACCCCTCCACTTT. Its translation: CASSQKTGGSPLHF.

V gene TRBV19 combines with J gene TRBJ2-7, with D perhaps matching TRBD1 (5 bases). The CDR3 covers 13 residues. Germline CDR1 reads LNHDA; CDR2 reads SQIVND (reference sequence). The V end lost 1 base, the J end lost 3 bases, and 7 bases lay between the germline ends. The CDR3, as DNA: TGTGCCAGTAGTATAGGCAGGGACTACGAGCAGTACTTC. Amino acids: CASSIGRDYEQYF. The entire variable domain, with the rest obtained from reference TRBV19 and TRBJ2-7, is as follows: DGGITQSPKYLFRKEGQNVTLSCEQNLNHDAMYWYRQDPGQGLRLIYYSQIVNDFQKGDIAEGYSVSREKKESFPLTVTSAQKNPTAFYLCASSIGRDYEQYFGPGTRLTVT.

V is TRBV19 and J is TRBJ1-5, with 9 positions matching TRBD1. V gave up 5 bases and J gave up 5 bases; unmatched junction bases: 10. The CDR3 is 16 residues long. The V gene's germline CDR1 is LNHDA and CDR2 SQIVND (reference sequence). The DNA of the CDR3 is TGTGCCAGTAGTCACCGGGACAGGGTAGGCGATCAGCCCCAGCATTTT. Protein sequence: CASSHRDRVGDQPQHF.

The chain recombines TRBV7-8 with TRBJ1-1; a possible D gene is TRBD1 (5 bases). CDR3 length: 14 amino acids. The V gene lost 7 bases and the J gene lost 1 base, with 13 bases spanning the gap. Germline-derived CDR1 and CDR2 are SGHVS and FQNEAQ. This CDR3 is CASILGGANTEAFF. In nucleotides, the CDR3 is TGTGCCAGCATCCTGGGCGGGGCGAACACTGAAGCTTTCTTT.

CDR3 DNA sequence: TGTGCCAGCTCACCCTTATCCGCAGACAGGTCCTATGGCTACACCTTC. It codes for CASSPLSADRSYGYTF. The rearrangement uses TRBV18 and TRBJ1-2; tentatively, D is TRBD1 (6 bases). The CDR3 contains 16 residues. Germline V gene data show CDR1 as KGHSH and CDR2 as LQKENI. V was trimmed by 3 bases and J by 4 bases, leaving 18 bases between them.

This chain uses TRBV19 with TRBJ1-2; tentatively, D is TRBD1 (6 bases). This CDR3 spans 13 amino acids. The V and J ends lost 7 bases and 4 bases respectively, with 13 bases between them. Germline CDR1 is LNHDA and CDR2 is SQIVND (reference sequence). The CDR3 reads CASISGVGYGYTF. The CDR3, as DNA: TGTGCCAGTATATCAGGGGTCGGCTATGGCTACACCTTC.